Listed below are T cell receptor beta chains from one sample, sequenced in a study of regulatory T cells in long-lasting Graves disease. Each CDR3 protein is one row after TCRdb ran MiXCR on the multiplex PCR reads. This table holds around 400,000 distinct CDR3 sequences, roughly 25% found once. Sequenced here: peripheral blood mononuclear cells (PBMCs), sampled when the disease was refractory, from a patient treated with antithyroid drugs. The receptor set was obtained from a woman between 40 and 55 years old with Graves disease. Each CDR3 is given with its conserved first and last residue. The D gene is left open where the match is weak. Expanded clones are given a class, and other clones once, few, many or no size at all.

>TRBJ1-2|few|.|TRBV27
TGTGCCAGCAGTTTATCGGCAGGGGCCAGCTATGGCTACACCTTC
CASSLSAGASYGYTF
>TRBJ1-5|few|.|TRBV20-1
TGCAGTGCTAAGGGCAGAAACTTAAATCAGCCCCAGCATTTT
CSAKGRNLNQPQHF
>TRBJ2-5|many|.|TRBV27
TGTGCCAGCAGTCCCGAGGGGCAAGAGACCCAGTACTTC
CASSPEGQETQYF
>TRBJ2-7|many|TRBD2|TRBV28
TGTGCCAGCAGTTTTTTAACTAGCGGGAGGATAGGGTACGAGCAGTACTTC
CASSFLTSGRIGYEQYF
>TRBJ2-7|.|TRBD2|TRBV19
TGTGCCAGTAGTCCCCTCGCGGGAGCGATTGAGCAGTACTTC
CASSPLAGAIEQYF
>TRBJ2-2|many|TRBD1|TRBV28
TGTGCCAACCGGGACAGAGACACCGGGGAGCTGTTTTTT
CANRDRDTGELFF
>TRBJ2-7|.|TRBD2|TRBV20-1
TGCAGTGCCTCGTACGTAGCGGGAGGGCCTCTCGAGCAGTACTTC
CSASYVAGGPLEQYF
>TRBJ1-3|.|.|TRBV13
TGTGCCAGTGAATTTTGGGCTTCCAGCACCGGAAACACCATATATTTT
CASEFWASSTGNTIYF
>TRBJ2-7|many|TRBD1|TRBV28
TGTGCCAGCCAACGGGACAGGGCCCCCTACGAGCAGTACTTC
CASQRDRAPYEQYF
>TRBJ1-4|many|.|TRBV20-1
TGCAGTGCTAGGAGCCGGGGAACTAATGAAAAACTGTTTTTT
CSARSRGTNEKLFF
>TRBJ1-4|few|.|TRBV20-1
TGCAGTGCTAGAGATCGACAGGTCGGAGAAAAACTGTTTTTT
CSARDRQVGEKLFF
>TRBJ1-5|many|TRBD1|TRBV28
TGTGCCAGCAGTTTATGGGGGCAGGGGGGACAGCCCCAGCATTTT
CASSLWGQGGQPQHF
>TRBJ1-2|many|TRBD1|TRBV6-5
TGTGCCAGCAGTTACGGAGACAGGGGCTATGGCTACACCTTC
CASSYGDRGYGYTF
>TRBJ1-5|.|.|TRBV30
TGTGCCTGGAGTGTAGGACTGAGCGTCGGGCCCCAGCATTTT
CAWSVGLSVGPQHF
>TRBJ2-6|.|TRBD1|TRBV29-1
TGCAGCGACCAAGACAGGGGGCGCGATGGGGCCAACGTCCTGACTTTC
CSDQDRGRDGANVLTF
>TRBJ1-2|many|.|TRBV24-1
TGTGCCACCAGTGATGACTGGAATACGGGCTACACCTTC
CATSDDWNTGYTF
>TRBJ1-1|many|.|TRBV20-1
TGCAGTGCCAAGAAGGGATTCGCGAACACTGAAGCTTTCTTT
CSAKKGFANTEAFF
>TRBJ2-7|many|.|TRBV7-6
TGTGCCAGCACTCCGGGCGGGGGCGGAACCTACGAGCAGTACTTC
CASTPGGGGTYEQYF
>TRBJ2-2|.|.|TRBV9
TGTGCCAGCAGCGCCGAAGACAGGCGAAACACCGGGGAGCTGTTTTTT
CASSAEDRRNTGELFF
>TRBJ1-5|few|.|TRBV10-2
TGCGCCAGCAGGGAGGGGGGGTGGGATCAGCCCCAGCATTTT
CASREGGWDQPQHF
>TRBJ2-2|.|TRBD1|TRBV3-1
TGTGCCAGCAGTCGGGACCTAGGGACAGTCACCGGGGAGCTGTTTTTT
CASSRDLGTVTGELFF
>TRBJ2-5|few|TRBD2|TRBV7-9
TGTGCCAGCAGTCGGACTAGCGGGAGGGCCGATTTTGAAGAGACCCAGTACTTC
CASSRTSGRADFEETQYF